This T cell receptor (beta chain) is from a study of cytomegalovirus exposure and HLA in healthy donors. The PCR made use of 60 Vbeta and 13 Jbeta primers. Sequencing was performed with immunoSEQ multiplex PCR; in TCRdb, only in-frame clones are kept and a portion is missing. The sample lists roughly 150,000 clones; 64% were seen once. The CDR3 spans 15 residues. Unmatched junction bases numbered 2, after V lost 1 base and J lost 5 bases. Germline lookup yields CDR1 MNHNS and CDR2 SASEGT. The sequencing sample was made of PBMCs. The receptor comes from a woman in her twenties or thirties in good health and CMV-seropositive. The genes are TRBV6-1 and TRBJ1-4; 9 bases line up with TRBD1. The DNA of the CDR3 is TGTGCCAGCAGTGAAGGGACAGGGGCGAATGAAAAACTGTTTTTT. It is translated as CASSEGTGANEKLFF.